The clone carrying this T cell receptor (beta chain) occurred many times. Its cognate antigen is unknown. Sorting with CD45RO/CCR7/CD25/CD127/CD95/CD27 yielded naive, central memory, regulatory and stem-like memory CD4+ cells. The record originates from a study of beta chain features in type 1 diabetes. Study-level background: No age, gender or cell yield differences were seen between patients and healthy donors. Study-level findings and limits: High TCR expression in some cells could lead to their over-representation in cDNA sequencing. Insertions at VDJ junctions were less frequent in type 1 diabetes patients. These patients also deleted more nucleotides at the same junctions.

Isolated RNA was reverse transcribed in full, so expressed TCRB transcripts were sequenced. Here immunoSEQ multiplex PCR was the method, and the copy in TCRdb shows in-frame clones only, minus some. Of about 140,000 clones in the sample, about 9.1% were seen once. This sequence originates from a woman aged 40 to 50 in good health. The sequenced material came from central memory CD4+ T cells from blood.

Written as DNA, the CDR3 is TGTGCCAGCAGGTCCGGGACTAGCGGCTGGAATGAGCAGTTCTTC. This translates into CASRSGTSGWNEQFF. The rearrangement uses TRBV7-2 and TRBJ2-1, with 11 positions matching TRBD2. Losses at the gene ends were 6 bases for V and 7 bases for J; bases not matched to a gene: 8. Germline values: CDR1 SGHTA, CDR2 FQGNSA. CDR3 size: 15 residues.